This T cell receptor beta chain was profiled in a study of shared clonotypes between healthy human individuals. Turning to this clone: Its antigen is as yet unknown.

This CDR3 contains 19 residues. Here immunoSEQ multiplex PCR was the method, and the copy in TCRdb shows in-frame clones only, minus some. The table records over 2 million clones, about 95% of them present only once. In the naive CD8 group, cells lacked CD45RO and were positively selected for CCR7, so terminally differentiated effector memory CD45RA+ cells were left out. Donors comprised healthy HIV-negative adults lacking recent acute infections or vaccinations. Study observations and caveats: Naive subsets typically showed greater estimated richness than memory subsets. For naive CD4 cells, 5% to 6.5% of clonotypes were shared across a handful of donors. In the sorted subsets, rarefaction showed sequencing was incomplete despite large depth.

The sample comprised naive CD8+ T cells sorted from blood. J is TRBJ2-4 and V is TRBV21-1; the DNA was not used to check the table's D call, TRBD1. TRBV21-1 is described as a pseudogene. The receptor comes from a man aged 18 to 29 in good health. CDR3 loop: CASSMDRGGGNLAKNIQYF. In DNA, the CDR3 is TGTGCCAGCAGCATGGACAGGGGGGGCGGAAATCTAGCCAAAAACATTCAGTACTTC.